The sequence of this T cell receptor beta chain was determined in a study of cytomegalovirus exposure and HLA in healthy donors. Study overall: In a previous analysis, 120 million or so unique TCR beta sequences were found from approximately 180 million T cells.

The PCR used 60 Vbeta and 13 Jbeta primers. Profiled with immunoSEQ multiplex PCR; TCRdb holds only in-frame clones, not every one. Counted here are approximately 71,000 clones, less than 80% occurring once; the ten biggest clones make up about an eighth. This clone was observed once. The CDR3 is 17 amino acids. In germline, CDR1 is ENHRY, CDR2 SYGVKD. V was pared by 4 bases and J by 2 bases, with 5 bases of the junction left unmatched. The TCR was taken from a woman aged 35 to 49 in good health and CMV-seropositive. The sample comprised PBMCs. This chain links TRBV10-3 with TRBJ2-2, with 12 positions matching TRBD2. The CDR3 protein is CAISAGLAGLNTGELFF. The CDR3 coding sequence is TGTGCCATCAGTGCCGGACTAGCGGGGCTCAACACCGGGGAGCTGTTTTTT.